A single sample gave rise to the 31 T cell receptor beta chains below, sequenced in a study of PD-1 blockade in classical Hodgkin lymphoma. Brentuximab vedotin exposure varied among the patients, all of whom had relapsed after autologous stem cell transplantation. The method was immunoSEQ multiplex PCR; TCRdb's version includes in-frame clones alone and lacks a portion of them. The table records over 70,000 clones, approximately 88% of them present only once. Here the sequenced sample was peripheral blood mononuclear cells (PBMCs), taken at baseline. The receptors shown here come from a human donor with classical Hodgkin lymphoma.

This sequence joins TRBV18 and TRBJ2-1; 8 bases fit TRBD1. V was clipped by 6 bases and J by 11 bases; unmatched bases: 6. Per germline, CDR1 KGHSH and CDR2 LQKENI. CDR3 length: 12 amino acids. The CDR3 DNA reads TGTGCCAGCTCCCTAGGACAGGGCAAGCAGTTCTTC. Protein sequence: CASSLGQGKQFF.

The rearrangement uses TRBV18 and TRBJ2-7, with 8 bases fitting TRBD2. V lost 2 bases to trimming and J lost 0 bases; unmatched junction nucleotides: 6. Germline CDR1 is KGHSH and CDR2 is LQKENI. The CDR3 sequence is 16 residues long. The CDR3 DNA follows: TGTGCCAGCTCACCAAACGGGAGGGCCCTCTCCTACGAGCAGTACTTC. Residues: CASSPNGRALSYEQYF.

The chain combines TRBV6-4 with TRBJ2-1; TRBD2 matches 11 bases. V was clipped by 3 bases and J by 9 bases; unmatched bases: 13. Germline assignment: CDR1 MRHNA and CDR2 SNTAGT. This CDR3 contains 17 residues. CDR3 sequence (DNA): TGTGCCAGCAGTGAATCTATGGGACTAGCGGCAACCGGTGAGCAGTTCTTC. Translating gives CASSESMGLAATGEQFF.

This clone was seen a few times. The V call is TRBV5-1, the J call TRBJ2-7; 11 bases are shared with TRBD2. The germline V gene has CDR1 SGHRS and CDR2 YFSETQ. The CDR3 covers 15 residues. Trimming at V came to 4 bases and at J to 12 bases, leaving 15 bases not matched to a gene. CDR3 DNA: TGCGCCAGCAGCACAGACCCGGGACTAGCGGAACTCCGGTACTTC. Its protein is CASSTDPGLAELRYF.

This clone has only one observation. The chain couples TRBV5-4 to TRBJ2-3; D perhaps matches TRBD2 (6 bases). The germline V and J ends were trimmed by 10 bases and 3 bases, with 21 bases remaining between them. The germline CDR1 and CDR2 sequences are SGHNT and YYREEE (reference sequence). The CDR3 length is 15 residues. The CDR3 region has the DNA TGTGCCGCCGGCGGGAAACAAGGTGTAACAGATACGCAGTATTTT. It yields the protein CAAGGKQGVTDTQYF. The whole variable domain, remainder taken from reference TRBV5-4 and TRBJ2-3, is ETGVTQSPTHLIKTRGQQVTLRCSSQSGHNTVSWYQQALGQGPQFIFQYYREEENGRGNFPPRFSGLQFPNYSSELNVNALELDDSALYLCAAGGKQGVTDTQYFGPGTRLTVL.

The chain carries TRBV19 and TRBJ2-2; a possible D gene is TRBD1 (6 bases). This CDR3 is built from 16 residues. V dropped 5 bases and J dropped 0 bases, with 13 bases sitting between them. The germline gives CDR1 LNHDA, CDR2 SQIVND (reference sequence). In DNA form, the CDR3 reads TGTGCCAGTAGTGTTTCCGGGACAACGAACACCGGGGAGCTGTTTTTT. Residues: CASSVSGTTNTGELFF. The whole variable domain, remainder taken from reference TRBV19 and TRBJ2-2, is DGGITQSPKYLFRKEGQNVTLSCEQNLNHDAMYWYRQDPGQGLRLIYYSQIVNDFQKGDIAEGYSVSREKKESFPLTVTSAQKNPTAFYLCASSVSGTTNTGELFFGEGSRLTVL.

J is TRBJ1-2 and V is TRBV30; no definite D call. From germline, CDR1 is GTSNPN and CDR2 SVGIG (reference sequence). Trimming removed 1 base at V and 8 bases at J, with 14 bases between. There are 13 residues in the CDR3. The DNA for the CDR3 is TGTGCCTGGAGTGGAGGGATCTTACGAGGCTACACCTTC. Protein sequence: CAWSGGILRGYTF.

This chain connects TRBV30 to TRBJ2-5; TRBD1 might be the D (6 bases). V shed 1 base and J shed 5 bases, with 29 bases lying between them. The CDR3 is 19 amino acids. Germline V CDR1 and CDR2: GTSNPN, SVGIG (reference sequence). The CDR3 protein is CAWSALVRDTEVLVETQYF. The CDR3 bases are TGTGCCTGGAGTGCGCTCGTCCGGGACACCGAAGTTCTGGTTGAGACCCAGTACTTC.

V and J are TRBV19 and TRBJ2-5; 12 positions match TRBD2. The V and J ends lost 5 bases and 5 bases, in that order; junction bases with no gene match: 6. The CDR3 has 15 residues. Germline V gives CDR1 LNHDA, CDR2 SQIVND (reference sequence). CDR3 sequence (DNA): TGTGCCAGTAGTGGAACTAGCGGGAGGAGGGAGACCCAGTACTTC. Protein: CASSGTSGRRETQYF.

This clone was recorded a few times. The gene calls are TRBV5-4 and TRBJ2-7; TRBD1 matches 9 bases. The V gene end was trimmed by 3 bases and the J gene end by 2 bases; junction bases not matched to a gene: 3. The germline gives CDR1 SGHNT, CDR2 YYREEE (reference sequence). The CDR3 sequence is 14 residues long. The CDR3 reads CASSSNRGPYEQYF. The CDR3 nucleotides read TGTGCCAGCAGCTCCAACAGGGGGCCCTACGAGCAGTACTTC.

The rearrangement uses TRBV9 and TRBJ2-5; TRBD1 matches at 7 bases. V lost 0 bases, J lost 4 bases, and 3 bases stayed unmatched. The germline V gene has CDR1 SGDLS and CDR2 YYNGEE. This CDR3 is built from 14 residues. CDR3 bases: TGTGCCAGCAGCGTAGTAGGGGGCGGAGAGACCCAGTACTTC. It yields the protein CASSVVGGGETQYF. The variable domain in full, with the rest retrieved from reference TRBV9 and TRBJ2-5, is DSGVTQTPKHLITATGQRVTLRCSPRSGDLSVYWYQQSLDQGLQFLIQYYNGEERAKGNILERFSAQQFPDLHSELNLSSLELGDSALYFCASSVVGGGETQYFGPGTRLLVL.

The chain uses TRBV5-1 and TRBJ1-2; weak D call: TRBD1 (5 bases). Between the trimmed V and J ends, which lost 0 bases and 8 bases, there was a span of 23 bases. Germline CDR1 and CDR2: SGHRS and YFSETQ. The CDR3 is 17 residues long. In DNA, the CDR3 is TGCGCCAGCAGCTTGGCAGGAGACGGGGCGCGGGGTTGGGGCTACACCTTC. Translation gives CASSLAGDGARGWGYTF.

V and J are TRBV11-2 and TRBJ2-2; D is unresolved. Between the trimmed V and J ends, which lost 5 bases and 4 bases, there was a span of 11 bases. Germline V gives CDR1 SGHAT, CDR2 FQNNGV. The CDR3 loop spans 14 amino acids. In nucleotides, the CDR3 is TGTGCCAGCAGCACCCTGGACGGCACCGGGGAGCTGTTTTTT. Translation gives CASSTLDGTGELFF.

The CDR3 DNA sequence: TGTGCCAGCAGCTTAGTTTCCCTAGCTGAAGAGACCCAGTACTTC. As protein: CASSLVSLAEETQYF. V and J are TRBV7-6 and TRBJ2-5; tentative D call: TRBD2 (5 bases). The V and J ends lost 1 base and 3 bases respectively, with 12 bases between them. Germline V gene sequence: CDR1 SGHVS, CDR2 FNYEAQ. The CDR3 contains 15 residues. Filled out from reference TRBV7-6 and TRBJ2-5, the complete variable domain reads GAGVSQSPRYKVTKRGQDVALRCDPISGHVSLYWYRQALGQGPEFLTYFNYEAQQDKSGLPNDRFSAERPEGSISTLTIQRTEQRDSAMYRCASSLVSLAEETQYFGPGTRLLVL.

The V call is TRBV6-6, the J call TRBJ1-5; D might be TRBD1 (6 bases). V was pared by 6 bases and J by 1 base, with 13 bases between. The CDR3 consists of 15 residues. Per germline, CDR1 MNHNY and CDR2 SVGAGI (reference sequence). The CDR3 here is CASRDQGRSNQPQHF. CDR3 bases: TGTGCCAGCAGGGACCAGGGGAGAAGCAATCAGCCCCAGCATTTT.

This clone was found a few times. The J gene is TRBJ1-1, the V gene TRBV2; TRBD1 is a possible D gene (5 bases). This CDR3 is 15 amino acids long. Germline values: CDR1 SNHLY, CDR2 FYNNEI. V was trimmed by 6 bases and J by 1 base, leaving 15 bases between them. Here the CDR3 reads CASRSEGQTNTEAFF. The CDR3, as DNA: TGTGCCAGCAGGAGCGAGGGGCAGACGAACACTGAAGCTTTCTTT.

CDR3 region: CASSLSLYSNQPQHF. For the CDR3, the DNA is TGTGCCAGCAGCCTCAGTTTGTATAGCAATCAGCCCCAGCATTTT. The genes are TRBV27 and TRBJ1-5; no clear D gene. There are 15 residues in the CDR3. The V and J ends lost 6 bases and 0 bases respectively, with 12 bases between them. Germline CDR1 reads MNHEY; CDR2 reads SMNVEV (reference sequence).

This chain uses TRBV19 with TRBJ1-1, with 8 nucleotides matching TRBD1. CDR1 and CDR2 (germline): LNHDA, SQIVND (reference sequence). V dropped 9 bases and J dropped 8; count of bases not matched to a gene: 8. The CDR3 has 12 residues. DNA for the CDR3: TGTGCCAGCGTACGACAGGGGCTCGAAGCTTTCTTT. Its translation: CASVRQGLEAFF.

In its sample, this clone was seen once. The chain links TRBV5-1 to TRBJ2-1, with D maybe TRBD2 (6 bases). Trimming removed 6 bases from V and 7 bases from J, with 17 bases in between. Looked up from germline, CDR1 is SGHRS and CDR2 is YFSETQ. The length of the CDR3 is 14 residues. CDR3 bases: TGCGCCAGCACCCAGGTCGGGACTTCAAATGAGCAGTTCTTC. Residues: CASTQVGTSNEQFF.

The chain combines TRBV4-2 with TRBJ1-5, with a weak D call TRBD1 (5 bases). Germline V gene data show CDR1 as LGHNA and CDR2 as YNFKEQ. CDR3 length: 20 residues. V was trimmed by 4 bases and J by 2 bases, leaving 27 bases between them. The CDR3 sequence: CASSPSFLGPRREGNQPQHF. The CDR3 DNA is TGTGCCAGCAGCCCCTCATTCCTCGGGCCTCGCAGGGAGGGCAATCAGCCCCAGCATTTT.

This chain connects TRBV2 to TRBJ1-1; no reliable D call. The CDR3 contains 12 residues. From germline, CDR1 is SNHLY and CDR2 FYNNEI. Trimming cost V 4 bases and J 4 bases, with 7 bases left between them. CDR3 loop: CASSATSTEAFF. DNA of the CDR3: TGTGCCAGCAGTGCCACGAGCACTGAAGCTTTCTTT.

V is TRBV30 and J is TRBJ2-2, with 7 bases aligning to TRBD2. The CDR3 extends over 15 amino acids. V lost 0 bases, J lost 7 bases, and 8 bases stayed unmatched. Looked up from germline, CDR1 is GTSNPN and CDR2 is SVGIG (reference sequence). The CDR3 is CAWSVGTIGFGELFF. The CDR3 DNA is TGTGCCTGGAGTGTCGGGACTATAGGGTTCGGGGAGCTGTTTTTT. Full variable domain (remainder filled in from reference TRBV30 and TRBJ2-2): SQTIHQWPATLVQPVGSPLSLECTVEGTSNPNLYWYRQAAGRGLQLLFYSVGIGQISSEVPQNLSASRPQDRQFILSSKKLLLSDSGFYLCAWSVGTIGFGELFFGEGSRLTVL.

J is TRBJ2-2 and V is TRBV5-1; D possibly corresponds to TRBD1 (6 bases). The CDR3 spans 15 residues. Germline V lookup: CDR1 SGHRS, CDR2 YFSETQ. The ends were cut back, 3 bases at V and 3 bases at J, with 12 bases in the middle. The CDR3 sequence: CASSSGQFDTGELFF. In DNA, the CDR3 is TGCGCCAGCAGCTCCGGACAGTTTGACACCGGGGAGCTGTTTTTT.

This chain connects TRBV30 to TRBJ2-7, with 10 bases matching TRBD2. This CDR3 has 16 residues. J lost 3 bases, V lost 0 bases, and 8 bases had no gene match. CDR1 is GTSNPN, CDR2 SVGIG, per germline (reference sequence). The CDR3 DNA sequence: TGTGCCTGGAGTGTAAAGCGGTCTAGCGGGAGCTACGAGCAGTACTTC. Its translation is CAWSVKRSSGSYEQYF.

The chain joins TRBV9 to TRBJ2-1; D might be TRBD1 (5 bases). The CDR3 spans 15 residues. V was shortened by 5 bases and J by 6 bases, with 18 bases between the two germline ends. Looked up from germline, CDR1 is SGDLS and CDR2 is YYNGEE. The CDR3 nucleotides are TGTGCCAGCAGAGCTATAGGGGTTGGTGGCAATGAGCAGTTCTTC. It is translated as CASRAIGVGGNEQFF.

This clone was found a few times. This chain joins TRBV4-1 and TRBJ1-1; D unclear. Germline loops: CDR1 MGHRA, CDR2 YSYEKL. CDR3 length equals 11 residues. Trimming took 1 base from V and 5 from J, leaving 2 bases between them. The CDR3 region has the DNA TGCGCCAGCAGCCAAGGTACTGAAGCTTTCTTT. Translating it yields CASSQGTEAFF.

The rearrangement links TRBV19 to TRBJ1-2; D not certain. The germline V gene encodes CDR1 LNHDA and CDR2 SQIVND (reference sequence). This CDR3 region has 12 residues. V was pared by 3 bases and J by 3 bases, with 5 bases between. For the CDR3, the DNA is TGTGCCAGTAGTATTATGGACTATGGCTACACCTTC. Its protein is CASSIMDYGYTF.

This rearrangement joins TRBV13 to TRBJ2-5; D call uncertain. Germline values: CDR1 PRHDT, CDR2 FYEKMQ (reference sequence). V was clipped by 2 bases and J by 5 bases, with 12 bases between them. CDR3 size: 14 residues. The CDR3 DNA reads TGTGCCAGCAGCTTAAGGGCGCCCTCCGAGACCCAGTACTTC. Protein sequence: CASSLRAPSETQYF.

The chain has TRBV4-3 and TRBJ1-3; D perhaps matches TRBD1 (5 bases). In germline, CDR1 is LGHNA, CDR2 YSLEER. Trimming pared 0 bases from V and 0 bases from J, leaving 12 bases between. The CDR3 runs 17 residues. CDR3 loop: CASSQDPAGHSGNTIYF. CDR3 nucleotide sequence: TGCGCCAGCAGCCAAGATCCGGCGGGGCACTCTGGAAACACCATATATTTT.

The rearrangement links TRBV5-1 to TRBJ2-1; D is ambiguous. Germline CDR1 is SGHRS and CDR2 is YFSETQ. The V end was cut by 0 bases, the J end by 9 bases, with 7 bases between. CDR3 length: 12 residues. The CDR3: CASSLVDAEQFF. In nucleotides, the CDR3 is TGCGCCAGCAGCTTGGTAGACGCTGAGCAGTTCTTC.

The rearrangement uses TRBV9 and TRBJ2-2, with 12 bases matching TRBD2. Trimming cost V 4 bases and J 3 bases; bases outside gene matches: 4. The CDR3 extends over 16 amino acids. Germline V gives CDR1 SGDLS, CDR2 YYNGEE. This CDR3 reads CASSFLAGGYTGELFF. The CDR3 bases are TGTGCCAGCAGCTTCCTAGCGGGAGGGTACACCGGGGAGCTGTTTTTT.